The sequence of this T cell receptor beta chain was determined in a study of long-term antiretroviral therapy in people with HIV. Investigators performed immunoSEQ version v3.0 at survey level. Clones were read by immunoSEQ multiplex PCR, and TCRdb kept only the in-frame ones, dropping some. The repertoire has 20,000 to 25,000 clones, just under 85% of them found once; the top ten carry 12%. CDR1 and CDR2 (germline): MNHEY, SMNVEV (reference sequence). The CDR3 runs 13 residues. With 0 bases removed from V and 6 bases from J, the gap between germline ends came to 6 bases. The sample in question was unsorted PBMCs, obtained 1.6 years after starting antiretroviral therapy. The sequence was collected from a man aged 40-49 years with HIV. The rearrangement joins TRBV27 to TRBJ2-4; possibly TRBD2 for D (6 bases). The CDR3 reads CASSLSGGNIQYF. For the CDR3, the DNA is TGTGCCAGCAGTTTATCCGGGGGAAACATTCAGTACTTC.